Shown below are 23 T cell receptor beta chains from a single sample sequenced in a study of T cells after posttransplantation cyclophosphamide. Repertoires were generated with immunoSEQ multiplex PCR, while TCRdb's copy carries only in-frame clones and drops some. Of some 49,000 clones in the sample, 85% to 95% were seen once. The sample was PBMCs. These receptors originate from a woman aged 45-65 years in good health and a related stem cell transplant donor.

CDR3 protein: CASRPTSAGYEQYF. As DNA, the CDR3 is TGTGCCAGCAGGCCCACTAGTGCCGGCTACGAGCAGTACTTC. This rearrangement joins TRBV6-1 to TRBJ2-7; maybe TRBD2 (5 bases). V shed 6 bases and J shed 3 bases, with 15 bases lying between them. Germline V gene sequence: CDR1 MNHNS, CDR2 SASEGT. This CDR3 spans 14 amino acids.

This chain links TRBV4-1 with TRBJ2-1; weak D call: TRBD2 (5 bases). In germline, CDR1 is MGHRA, CDR2 YSYEKL. V lost 0 bases, J lost 6 bases, and 12 bases lay in between. The CDR3 has 15 residues. Here the CDR3 reads CASSQERGLLNEQFF. For the CDR3, the DNA is TGCGCCAGCAGCCAAGAGCGCGGACTCCTCAATGAGCAGTTCTTC.

The V and J genes are TRBV7-8 and TRBJ1-1; D unclear. Germline CDR1 SGHVS, CDR2 FQNEAQ. This CDR3 region has 13 residues. Trimming stripped 4 bases from V and 5 bases from J, with 11 bases between. In nucleotides, the CDR3 is TGTGCCAGCAGCTCTCTGTACGGGACTGAAGCTTTCTTT. Amino acids: CASSSLYGTEAFF.

The V gene is TRBV7-2, the J gene TRBJ2-7, with 8 bases aligning to TRBD1. With V trimmed by 5 bases and J by 7 bases, 16 bases remained unmatched. In germline, CDR1 is SGHTA, CDR2 FQGNSA. CDR3 length: 16 residues. CDR3 loop: CASSGRGSGGGVEQYF. DNA for the CDR3: TGTGCCAGCAGCGGTAGGGGATCAGGGGGCGGAGTAGAGCAGTACTTC. The variable domain in full, completed from reference TRBV7-2 and TRBJ2-7, reads GAGVSQSPSNKVTEKGKDVELRCDPISGHTALYWYRQSLGQGLEFLIYFQGNSAPDKSGLPSDRFSAERTGGSVSTLTIQRTQQEDSAVYLCASSGRGSGGGVEQYFGPGTRLTVT.

The V call is TRBV2, the J call TRBJ2-7; 11 bases are a match to TRBD2. Germline CDR1 and CDR2: SNHLY and FYNNEI. The CDR3 loop spans 15 amino acids. V was clipped by 7 bases and J by 5 bases; unmatched bases: 10. CDR3 sequence (DNA): TGTGCCAGCAAGAACTTAGCGGGAGGGCTAGACGAGCAGTACTTC. It codes for CASKNLAGGLDEQYF.

The chain joins TRBV4-1 to TRBJ1-1, with D possibly matching TRBD1 (6 bases). Germline CDR1 and CDR2: MGHRA and YSYEKL. This CDR3 spans 16 amino acids. With 0 bases removed from V and 2 bases from J, the gap between germline ends came to 13 bases. In DNA form, the CDR3 reads TGCGCCAGCAGCCAAGATCCCCGACAGGCAAACACTGAAGCTTTCTTT. The encoded protein is CASSQDPRQANTEAFF.

The chain joins TRBV4-1 to TRBJ2-3; 7 positions agree with TRBD1. With V trimmed by 7 bases and J by 7 bases, 2 bases remained unmatched. CDR3 length: 11 amino acids. Germline CDR1 is MGHRA and CDR2 is YSYEKL. CDR3 amino acids: CASTQGHTQYF. CDR3 sequence (DNA): TGCGCCAGCACACAGGGGCATACGCAGTATTTT.

This chain joins TRBV2 and TRBJ1-2, with 12 positions matching TRBD1. Per germline, CDR1 SNHLY and CDR2 FYNNEI. The CDR3 spans 16 residues. With V trimmed by 5 bases and J by 4 bases, 8 bases remained unmatched. For the CDR3, the DNA is TGTGCCAGCAGTCGGGGACAGGGGGCAATGGGCTATGGCTACACCTTC. It translates to CASSRGQGAMGYGYTF. The variable domain in full, completed from reference TRBV2 and TRBJ1-2, reads EPEVTQTPSHQVTQMGQEVILRCVPISNHLYFYWYRQILGQKVEFLVSFYNNEISEKSEIFDDQFSVERPDGSNFTLKIRSTKLEDSAMYFCASSRGQGAMGYGYTFGSGTRLTVV.

V and J are TRBV6-5 and TRBJ2-2; D gene ambiguous. Germline CDR1 is MNHEY and CDR2 is SVGAGI. V was pared by 4 bases and J by 4 bases, with 13 bases between. The CDR3 sequence is 15 residues long. Written as DNA, the CDR3 is TGTGCCAGCAGTTGGAGTACACAACTCACCGGGGAGCTGTTTTTT. Amino acids: CASSWSTQLTGELFF.

This sequence joins TRBV11-2 and TRBJ1-2; 10 bases line up with TRBD1. V lost 1 base, J lost 1 base, and 6 bases stayed unmatched. CDR3 size: 17 residues. CDR1 is SGHAT, CDR2 FQNNGV, per germline. CDR3 bases: TGTGCCAGCAGCTTAGGACTCGGACAGGGGGGTAACTATGGCTACACCTTC. As protein: CASSLGLGQGGNYGYTF.

The V call is TRBV18, the J call TRBJ2-1; 10 bases agree with TRBD1. V lost 5 bases, J lost 9 bases, and 4 bases stayed unmatched. The CDR3 length is 13 residues. Germline V gene sequence: CDR1 KGHSH, CDR2 LQKENI. The CDR3 spells CASSATGGGEQFF. In DNA, the CDR3 is TGTGCCAGCTCAGCGACAGGGGGCGGTGAGCAGTTCTTC.

The gene calls are TRBV5-1 and TRBJ1-1; 8 positions match TRBD1. Germline-derived CDR1 and CDR2 are SGHRS and YFSETQ. The CDR3 length is 18 residues. J was trimmed by 0 bases and V by 4 bases; bases with no gene match: 14. CDR3 residues: CASSQRTGSLLLNTEAFF. In DNA form, the CDR3 reads TGCGCCAGCAGCCAAAGGACAGGGTCGCTTTTGCTGAACACTGAAGCTTTCTTT.

This chain uses TRBV18 with TRBJ2-7; 9 bases are shared with TRBD1. Looked up from germline, CDR1 is KGHSH and CDR2 is LQKENI. V gave up 4 bases and J gave up 7 bases; unmatched junction bases: 14. The CDR3 has 16 residues. CDR3 residues: CASSLATGTGSPEQYF. The CDR3 coding sequence is TGTGCCAGCTCACTTGCGACCGGGACAGGGAGTCCGGAGCAGTACTTC. The whole variable domain, remainder taken from reference TRBV18 and TRBJ2-7, is NAGVMQNPRHLVRRRGQEARLRCSPMKGHSHVYWYRQLPEEGLKFMVYLQKENIIDESGMPKERFSAEFPKEGPSILRIQQVVRGDSAAYFCASSLATGTGSPEQYFGPGTRLTVT.

This clone was found once. The rearrangement links TRBV4-1 to TRBJ1-1; no clear D gene. Germline V gene sequence: CDR1 MGHRA, CDR2 YSYEKL. The CDR3 totals 14 residues. The ends were cut back, 3 bases at V and 1 base at J, with 9 bases in the middle. CDR3 in amino acids: CASSHLISNTEAFF. CDR3 nucleotides: TGCGCCAGCAGCCATCTTATTTCGAACACTGAAGCTTTCTTT.

The count of this clone is one. The rearrangement joins TRBV28 to TRBJ1-4, with D tentatively TRBD1 (5 bases). Germline loops: CDR1 MDHEN, CDR2 SYDVKM. This CDR3 has 14 residues. Trimming removed 4 bases at V and 3 bases at J, with 9 bases between. CDR3 sequence reads: CASSSGMSNEKLFF. The CDR3 nucleotides are TGTGCCAGCAGTTCAGGGATGTCTAATGAAAAACTGTTTTTT. The whole variable domain, remainder taken from reference TRBV28 and TRBJ1-4, is DVKVTQSSRYLVKRTGEKVFLECVQDMDHENMFWYRQDPGLGLRLIYFSYDVKMKEKGDIPEGYSVSREKKERFSLILESASTNQTSMYLCASSSGMSNEKLFFGSGTQLSVL.

The chain employs TRBV5-1 and TRBJ2-3; D is ambiguous. V was trimmed by 0 bases and J by 0 bases, leaving 8 bases between them. The length of the CDR3 is 15 residues. Per the germline V gene, CDR1 is SGHRS and CDR2 is YFSETQ. As DNA, the CDR3 is TGCGCCAGCAGCTTGGGTTTTCTGAGCACAGATACGCAGTATTTT. This encodes CASSLGFLSTDTQYF.

This clone appeared once. The chain recombines TRBV28 with TRBJ2-7, with 7 positions matching TRBD1. This CDR3 is built from 14 residues. The ends lost 2 bases at V and 3 bases at J; junction bases unmatched: 4. Germline V gene lookup returns CDR1 MDHEN and CDR2 SYDVKM. This chain's CDR3 is CASSLLGTVYEQYF. DNA for the CDR3: TGTGCCAGCAGTTTACTTGGGACAGTCTACGAGCAGTACTTC.

The V call is TRBV4-1, the J call TRBJ1-4, with a weak D call TRBD1 (5 bases). From germline, CDR1 is MGHRA and CDR2 YSYEKL. The CDR3 is made up of 15 amino acids. Trimming shortened V by 0 bases and J by 10 bases, and 15 bases separated the two germline ends. The CDR3 loop reads CASSQDRFAGGKLFF. DNA for the CDR3: TGCGCCAGCAGCCAAGATCGGTTCGCGGGGGGAAAACTGTTTTTT.

The CDR3 here is CASSLWGGTSGSETQYF. CDR3 DNA sequence: TGTGCCAGCAGTTTATGGGGGGGGACTAGCGGGAGCGAGACCCAGTACTTC. The chain links TRBV28 to TRBJ2-5, with 14 bases identical to TRBD2. After removal of 0 bases from V and 5 bases from J, the junction contained 5 bases not matched to a gene. Germline lookup yields CDR1 MDHEN and CDR2 SYDVKM. The length of the CDR3 is 17 residues.

The rearrangement joins TRBV28 to TRBJ2-2; 8 bases are shared with TRBD2. The CDR3 runs to 16 residues. With 5 bases clipped from V and 5 bases from J, the junction kept 10 bases outside the gene matches. Germline assignment: CDR1 MDHEN and CDR2 SYDVKM. Here the CDR3 DNA reads TGTGCCAGCAGTACACGACTAGCGATAAGGACCGGGGAGCTGTTTTTT. As protein: CASSTRLAIRTGELFF. Complete variable domain (other parts from reference TRBV28 and TRBJ2-2): DVKVTQSSRYLVKRTGEKVFLECVQDMDHENMFWYRQDPGLGLRLIYFSYDVKMKEKGDIPEGYSVSREKKERFSLILESASTNQTSMYLCASSTRLAIRTGELFFGEGSRLTVL.

This clone occurred once. The chain employs TRBV19 and TRBJ1-1; 10 positions match TRBD1. The V and J ends lost 8 bases and 6 bases, in that order; junction bases with no gene match: 9. The CDR3 sequence is 14 residues long. Germline lookup yields CDR1 LNHDA and CDR2 SQIVND (reference sequence). CDR3 in DNA: TGTGCCAGTCGATACGGGACAGGGGAGGCTGAAGCTTTCTTT. It specifies CASRYGTGEAEAFF. Combining the CDR3 with reference TRBV19 and TRBJ1-1 gives the whole variable domain DGGITQSPKYLFRKEGQNVTLSCEQNLNHDAMYWYRQDPGQGLRLIYYSQIVNDFQKGDIAEGYSVSREKKESFPLTVTSAQKNPTAFYLCASRYGTGEAEAFFGQGTRLTVV.

This clone showed up just once. The chain recombines TRBV5-1 with TRBJ2-1; 13 bases agree with TRBD2. The V gene's germline CDR1 is SGHRS and CDR2 YFSETQ. The trim removed 4 bases at V and 5 bases at J, leaving 6 bases unmatched. The CDR3 length is 16 residues. The chain's CDR3 is CASSLTSGGANNEQFF. The DNA for the CDR3 is TGCGCCAGCAGCCTAACTAGCGGGGGGGCTAACAATGAGCAGTTCTTC.

The V gene is TRBV5-1, the J gene TRBJ1-1, with TRBD1 matching 8 bases. The CDR3 has 15 residues. V shed 3 bases and J 6 bases; nucleotides not matched to a gene: 10. Germline values: CDR1 SGHRS, CDR2 YFSETQ. The CDR3: CASSYTGQGAAEAFF. CDR3 DNA: TGCGCCAGCAGCTATACTGGACAGGGTGCCGCTGAAGCTTTCTTT.